This passage covers 14 T cell receptor beta chains from one sample sequenced in a study of blood T cell repertoires in COVID-19. The data were produced by immunoSEQ multiplex PCR, yet TCRdb's version contains in-frame clones alone and is incomplete. In the table there are about 87,000 clones, less than 95% of which are singletons. The specimen was peripheral blood. Receptors were obtained from a man younger than 35 with COVID-19, enrolled during active disease.

The sample holds one count of this clone. The rearrangement uses TRBV10-2 and TRBJ2-7, with D tentatively TRBD2 (5 bases). CDR1 is WSHSY and CDR2 is SAAADI in the germline V gene. CDR3 length: 15 amino acids. V was cut by 8 bases and J by 4 bases, with 21 bases left in between. The CDR3 here is CASHYRGLAGYEQYF. The CDR3 coding sequence is TGCGCCAGCCATTACAGAGGGCTAGCTGGATACGAGCAGTACTTC.

V is TRBV27 and J is TRBJ1-1; D possibly corresponds to TRBD1 (5 bases). V lost 6 bases, J lost 5 bases, and 10 bases lay in between. CDR3 length equals 12 residues. Germline-derived CDR1 and CDR2 are MNHEY and SMNVEV (reference sequence). In nucleotides, the CDR3 is TGTGCCAGCAGCCGGGGGAATACTGAAGCTTTCTTT. Translation gives CASSRGNTEAFF.

The chain is built from TRBV11-2 and TRBJ1-5, with D possibly TRBD1 on 6 matching bases. Looked up from germline, CDR1 is SGHAT and CDR2 is FQNNGV. Trimming took 0 bases from V and 9 from J, leaving 6 bases between them. CDR3 length: 12 residues. The CDR3, as DNA: TGTGCCAGCAGCTTAGAGACAGGGCCCCAGCATTTT. Its translation: CASSLETGPQHF. Full variable domain (remainder filled in from reference TRBV11-2 and TRBJ1-5): EAGVAQSPRYKIIEKRQSVAFWCNPISGHATLYWYQQILGQGPKLLIQFQNNGVVDDSQLPKDRFSAERLKGVDSTLKIQPAKLEDSAVYLCASSLETGPQHFGDGTRLSIL.

The rearrangement uses TRBV30 and TRBJ2-1; 7 bases agree with TRBD2. The length of the CDR3 is 14 residues. Trimming cost V 2 bases and J 5 bases; bases outside gene matches: 6. The germline gives CDR1 GTSNPN, CDR2 SVGIG (reference sequence). In DNA, the CDR3 is TGTGCCTGGAGTTGGGCGGGAGTTGACAATGAGCAGTTCTTC. Residues: CAWSWAGVDNEQFF.

The chain couples TRBV28 to TRBJ1-5, with 8 bases matching TRBD1. The CDR3 spans 15 residues. V was pared by 5 bases and J by 2 bases, with 5 bases of the junction left unmatched. Germline V gene data show CDR1 as MDHEN and CDR2 as SYDVKM. The CDR3 DNA reads as TGTGCCAGCAGTCTACAGGGGGAGGGCAATCAGCCCCAGCATTTT. This gives the protein CASSLQGEGNQPQHF.

This clone was observed a handful of times. This chain uses TRBV5-4 with TRBJ2-1, with 8 bases that match TRBD2. The CDR3 is made up of 18 amino acids. Looked up from germline, CDR1 is SGHNT and CDR2 is YYREEE (reference sequence). Trimming took 0 bases from V and 1 from J; bases not matched to a gene: 9. The CDR3 DNA is TGTGCCAGCAGCTTGGGTTTAGAGGCGGGAGGTTCCTACAATGAGCAGTTCTTC. Translation: CASSLGLEAGGSYNEQFF.

The chain couples TRBV27 to TRBJ2-7; the D is unclear. V lost 6 bases and J lost 1, with 10 bases in between. This CDR3 region has 13 residues. Germline assignment: CDR1 MNHEY and CDR2 SMNVEV (reference sequence). In DNA form, the CDR3 reads TGTGCCAGCAGACAAACAGAGTCCTACGAGCAGTACTTC. Translating gives CASRQTESYEQYF.

The chain employs TRBV10-3 and TRBJ2-7; the match to TRBD2 covers 13 bases. Germline V gives CDR1 ENHRY, CDR2 SYGVKD. The CDR3 covers 15 residues. Trimming cost V 10 bases and J 4 bases; bases outside gene matches: 10. The CDR3: CATWTSGSESYEQYF. Written as DNA, the CDR3 is TGTGCCACCTGGACTAGCGGGAGTGAGAGTTACGAGCAGTACTTC.

V gene TRBV11-2 combines with J gene TRBJ1-1; D gene unclear. The germline gives CDR1 SGHAT, CDR2 FQNNGV. The V end was cut by 6 bases, the J end by 1 base, with 9 bases between. This CDR3 is 13 amino acids long. Written as DNA, the CDR3 is TGTGCCAGCAGGGGCCTGAGGAACACTGAAGCTTTCTTT. Translating gives CASRGLRNTEAFF.

Regarding this clone: At one boundary the junction diverges from the germline segment, which might be a read error. The chain links TRBV9 to TRBJ1-4; the match to TRBD1 covers 11 bases. Looked up from germline, CDR1 is SGDLS and CDR2 is YYNGEE. The CDR3 loop spans 15 amino acids. This CDR3 is CASSAGGTGGEKLLF. CDR3 nucleotides: TGTGCCAGCAGCGCCGGCGGGACAGGGGGAGAAAAACTGCTTTTT. Drawing the rest from reference TRBV9 and TRBJ1-4, the complete variable domain is DSGVTQTPKHLITATGQRVTLRCSPRSGDLSVYWYQQSLDQGLQFLIQYYNGEERAKGNILERFSAQQFPDLHSELNLSSLELGDSALYFCASSAGGTGGEKLLFGSGTQLSVL.

The chain carries TRBV15 and TRBJ1-1; a possible D gene is TRBD1 (6 bases). V was pared by 7 bases and J by 7 bases, with 16 bases between. This CDR3 has 13 residues. Germline CDR1 reads LNHNV; CDR2 reads YYDKDF (reference sequence). CDR3 nucleotide sequence: TGTGCCACCAACCCGGGACAAGGGCTTGAAGCTTTCTTT. Translated, it gives CATNPGQGLEAFF.

V gene TRBV28 combines with J gene TRBJ2-5; TRBD2 matches at 11 bases. CDR1 and CDR2 from the germline V gene are MDHEN and SYDVKM. This CDR3 region has 15 residues. With V trimmed by 8 bases and J by 4 bases, 9 bases remained unmatched. The CDR3 protein is CASCPSGRTIETQYF. Written as DNA, the CDR3 is TGTGCCAGCTGTCCTAGCGGGAGGACTATAGAGACCCAGTACTTC. Looking up the rest from reference TRBV28 and TRBJ2-5 gives the full variable domain: DVKVTQSSRYLVKRTGEKVFLECVQDMDHENMFWYRQDPGLGLRLIYFSYDVKMKEKGDIPEGYSVSREKKERFSLILESASTNQTSMYLCASCPSGRTIETQYFGPGTRLLVL.

This clone was counted a single time. The rearrangement joins TRBV10-3 to TRBJ1-2; D possibly corresponds to TRBD1 (5 bases). The V end was cut by 10 bases, the J end by 0 bases, with 12 bases between. The CDR3 contains 13 residues. The germline V gene has CDR1 ENHRY and CDR2 SYGVKD. The CDR3 spells CATHDSSNYGYTF. As DNA, the CDR3 is TGTGCCACACACGACAGTTCTAACTATGGCTACACCTTC.

V is TRBV19 and J is TRBJ2-2; TRBD2 might be the D (5 bases). This CDR3 spans 14 amino acids. Germline assignment: CDR1 LNHDA and CDR2 SQIVND (reference sequence). V dropped 7 bases and J dropped 1 base, with 10 bases sitting between them. This chain's CDR3 is CASTGRQNTGELFF. The CDR3, as DNA: TGTGCCAGTACTGGGAGACAGAACACCGGGGAGCTGTTTTTT.